The 7 T cell receptor beta chains below were found in one sample sequenced in a study of control samples from healthy donors and cancer patients. Produced via immunoSEQ multiplex PCR; TCRdb's table is partial and in-frame only. The sample yields tens of thousands of clones, around 91% seen once. Source material: PBMCs. Source of these receptors: a man between 60 and 75 years old with colorectal cancer.

This sequence joins TRBV4-1 and TRBJ1-2; 7 bases match TRBD1. The J segment lost 4 bases and the V segment lost 2 bases, leaving 7 bases of the junction unmatched. This CDR3 contains 15 residues. The germline CDR1 and CDR2 sequences are MGHRA and YSYEKL. This CDR3 reads CASSQPGTVVYGYTF. CDR3 DNA sequence: TGCGCCAGCAGCCAACCCGGGACAGTGGTCTATGGCTACACCTTC.

The V call is TRBV6-5, the J call TRBJ2-2, with TRBD1 matching over 9 bases. The trim removed 5 bases at V and 5 bases at J, leaving 6 bases unmatched. Per germline, CDR1 MNHEY and CDR2 SVGAGI. The CDR3 is 15 residues long. CDR3 region: CASSTYDRGTGELFF. Here the CDR3 DNA reads TGTGCCAGCAGTACTTACGACAGGGGGACCGGGGAGCTGTTTTTT.

A single count supports this clone. Here the CDR3 DNA reads TGTGCCTCCCAGGCGTCAGGGGGCTTTAGGCAGCCCCAGCATTTT. Protein sequence: CASQASGGFRQPQHF. The V call is TRBV19, the J call TRBJ1-5; TRBD1 agrees at 8 bases. Germline V gene sequence: CDR1 LNHDA, CDR2 SQIVND (reference sequence). The CDR3 has 15 residues. After removal of 11 bases from V and 7 bases from J, the junction contained 16 bases not matched to a gene.

The rearrangement joins TRBV5-6 to TRBJ1-1, with D possibly being TRBD1 (5 bases). The V gene's germline CDR1 is SGHDT and CDR2 YYEEEE. V was trimmed by 5 bases and J by 0 bases, leaving 11 bases between them. The CDR3 runs to 14 residues. CDR3 nucleotides: TGTGCCAGCAGACCCCCAGGGATGAACACTGAAGCTTTCTTT. As protein: CASRPPGMNTEAFF.

J is TRBJ2-3 and V is TRBV11-2, with a possible D match to TRBD2 (5 bases). Trimming removed 5 bases at V and 3 bases at J, with 12 bases between. This CDR3 region has 14 residues. Germline V lookup: CDR1 SGHAT, CDR2 FQNNGV. The CDR3 protein is CASSPGLPTDTQYF. The CDR3 DNA follows: TGTGCCAGCAGCCCGGGATTACCGACAGATACGCAGTATTTT.

This rearrangement joins TRBV4-1 to TRBJ2-4; D may be TRBD2 (6 bases). There are 16 residues in the CDR3. Between the trimmed V and J ends, which lost 1 base and 0 bases, there was a span of 10 bases. Germline V CDR1 and CDR2: MGHRA, YSYEKL. CDR3 amino acids: CASSQAGGLAKNIQYF. CDR3 nucleotides: TGCGCCAGCAGCCAAGCCGGGGGACTAGCCAAAAACATTCAGTACTTC.

V gene TRBV6-2 or TRBV6-3 combines with J gene TRBJ2-6; a possible D gene is TRBD1 (7 bases). Germline lookup yields CDR1 MNHEY and CDR2 SVGEGT. There are 18 residues in the CDR3. V dropped 0 bases and J dropped 0 bases, with 12 bases sitting between them. In DNA form, the CDR3 reads TGTGCCAGCAGTTACTCCCGGAGGGGGCGCTCTGGGGCCAACGTCCTGACTTTC. As protein: CASSYSRRGRSGANVLTF.